One and the same sample provided the 7 T cell receptor beta chains below, sequenced in a study of blood T cell repertoires in COVID-19. Method: immunoSEQ multiplex PCR; TCRdb's copy keeps in-frame clones and lacks some. Among some 80,000 clones listed, approximately 80% were seen once. Input material: peripheral blood. Source of these receptors: a human donor in a cohort sampled during active COVID-19.

This clone was observed a handful of times. The CDR3 coding sequence is TGTGCCAGCAGCCAAGTGACAGGGGACTACGAGCAGTACTTC. Protein product: CASSQVTGDYEQYF. The chain couples TRBV3-1 (or the pseudogene TRBV3-2) to TRBJ2-7; TRBD1 agrees at 8 bases. Germline V gene lookup returns CDR1 LGHDT and CDR2 YNNKEL (reference sequence). The CDR3 covers 14 residues. V trimming: 1 base; J trimming: 3 bases; junction bases outside the gene matches: 2.

This chain links TRBV7-4 with TRBJ2-3; D is perhaps TRBD2 (6 bases). With 4 bases removed from V and 5 bases from J, the gap between germline ends came to 22 bases. The CDR3 has 17 amino acids. The germline V gene has CDR1 SGHVT and CDR2 SQSDAQ. This CDR3 is CASSSPMVAEGGDTQYF. CDR3 DNA: TGTGCCAGCAGCTCCCCCATGGTAGCGGAGGGAGGAGATACGCAGTATTTT.

The V gene is TRBV2, the J gene TRBJ2-1; possible D gene TRBD2, 6 bases. The CDR3 runs to 14 residues. V gave up 0 bases and J gave up 5 bases, with 8 bases separating them. Looked up from germline, CDR1 is SNHLY and CDR2 is FYNNEI. CDR3 residues: CASSEARGNNEQFF. Here the CDR3 DNA reads TGTGCCAGCAGTGAAGCCCGCGGGAACAATGAGCAGTTCTTC.

The chain is built from TRBV29-1 and TRBJ1-3, with D unresolved. With 3 bases removed from V and 0 bases from J, the gap between germline ends came to 12 bases. CDR3 size: 15 residues. Germline-derived CDR1 and CDR2 are SQVTM and ANQGSEA. The CDR3: CSVDVDTSSGNTIYF. The CDR3 coding sequence is TGCAGCGTTGATGTTGACACGAGCTCTGGAAACACCATATATTTT.

This chain connects TRBV10-1 to TRBJ2-7; no firm D call. The germline V and J ends were trimmed by 3 bases and 0 bases, with 9 bases remaining between them. CDR1 is WNHNN, CDR2 SYGVQD, per germline (reference sequence). The CDR3 consists of 14 residues. Written as DNA, the CDR3 is TGCGCCAGCAGTGAAGGCGGCAGCTCCTACGAGCAGTACTTC. Its translation is CASSEGGSSYEQYF.

The chain carries TRBV3-1 (or the pseudogene TRBV3-2) and TRBJ1-2; tentative D call: TRBD1 (5 bases). V lost 1 base to trimming and J lost 7 bases, with 13 bases between them. In germline, CDR1 is LGHDT, CDR2 YNNKEL (reference sequence). The CDR3 runs 14 residues. The CDR3 region is CASSQGKQGVGYTF. The CDR3 coding sequence is TGTGCCAGCAGCCAAGGAAAGCAAGGGGTTGGCTACACCTTC.

The chain recombines TRBV12-3 or TRBV12-4 with TRBJ2-1; 9 positions agree with TRBD2. V was clipped by 7 bases and J by 10 bases; unmatched bases: 8. CDR3 length equals 13 residues. CDR3 sequence: CASMAGGPREQFF. DNA of the CDR3: TGTGCCAGCATGGCGGGAGGGCCCAGGGAGCAGTTCTTC.